This T cell receptor (beta chain) appears in the sequencing data of a study of T cell responses to AZD1222 COVID-19 vaccine. Trimming pared 5 bases from V and 8 bases from J, leaving 15 bases between. In germline, CDR1 is KGHSH, CDR2 LQKENI. The CDR3 length is 13 residues. With respect to this clone: Its specificity is unknown.

The repertoire was sequenced with immunoSEQ multiplex PCR; TCRdb's copy has only in-frame clones and lacks some. The sample has around 78,000 clones, 85% to 95% seen once; the top ten hold 4.5%. Whole-study findings and limits: Clonal diversity was possibly underestimated; the donors were predominantly white British and more often female. Seropositive AZD1222 recipients at baseline numbered only five or six.

This TCR was sampled from an adult in good health. Source: peripheral blood, taken on day 0 of MenACWY control vaccination. The chain carries TRBV18 and TRBJ1-2; D is unclear. Here the CDR3 reads CASSWEGSAGYTF. The CDR3 DNA is TGTGCCAGCTCATGGGAAGGATCGGCGGGCTACACCTTC.